The next 7 T cell receptor beta chains were all read from a single sample in a study of cytomegalovirus exposure and HLA in healthy donors. The primer mix had 60 Vbeta and 13 Jbeta primers. Sequenced by immunoSEQ multiplex PCR; TCRdb stores in-frame clones only, minus some. This table holds roughly 220,000 clones, more than 75% found once. The sequencing input was PBMCs. Source of these receptors: a woman between 40 and 50 years old in good health and CMV-seronegative.

The gene calls are TRBV6-6 and TRBJ2-7, with 8 bases fitting TRBD1. The V gene's germline CDR1 is MNHNY and CDR2 SVGAGI (reference sequence). CDR3 length equals 13 residues. The V and J ends lost 10 bases and 6 bases, in that order; junction bases with no gene match: 11. For the CDR3, the DNA is TGTGCCACAGGAAGGACAGGGCAGTCCGAGCAGTACTTC. This codes for CATGRTGQSEQYF.

The chain links TRBV28 to TRBJ2-5, with 11 bases matching TRBD1. The J call may be mistaken, given a closer DNA end match to TRBJ2-7. The CDR3 is 13 amino acids. Germline assignment: CDR1 MDHEN and CDR2 SYDVKM. Written as DNA, the CDR3 is TGTGCCAGTAGGGACAGGGGGAGGTACGAGCAGTACTTC. Amino acids: CASRDRGRYEQYF.

The rearrangement links TRBV5-1 to TRBJ2-7; 12 nucleotides align to TRBD2. Germline V gene lookup returns CDR1 SGHRS and CDR2 YFSETQ. V lost 1 base to trimming and J lost 0 bases; unmatched junction nucleotides: 2. There are 16 residues in the CDR3. The CDR3 DNA reads TGCGCCAGCAGCTTGACTAGCGGGGGGAGCTCCTACGAGCAGTACTTC. This encodes CASSLTSGGSSYEQYF.

This chain joins TRBV5-8 and TRBJ2-5; D may be TRBD1 (6 bases). Germline CDR1 reads SGHTS; CDR2 reads YDEGEE. The CDR3 covers 18 residues. The V end lost 3 bases, the J end lost 1 base, and 22 bases lay between the germline ends. The CDR3: CASSSKKATGQSQETQYF. For the CDR3, the DNA is TGTGCCAGCAGCTCAAAAAAAGCGACAGGACAGAGCCAAGAGACCCAGTACTTC.

The V call is TRBV30, the J call TRBJ2-1; D perhaps matches TRBD1 (6 bases). Germline V lookup: CDR1 GTSNPN, CDR2 SVGIG (reference sequence). Trimming took 0 bases from V and 7 from J, leaving 7 bases between them. The CDR3 consists of 12 residues. For the CDR3, the DNA is TGTGCCTGGAGTGTACAGGGTAATGAGCAGTTCTTC. Its protein product is CAWSVQGNEQFF.

J is TRBJ1-4 and V is TRBV15, with D perhaps matching TRBD1 (6 bases). The CDR3 is 15 residues long. Germline-derived CDR1 and CDR2 are LNHNV and YYDKDF (reference sequence). V lost 1 base and J 5 bases, leaving 11 bases between the germline ends. The CDR3 DNA sequence: TGTGCCACCAGCAGAGCCGGGACACCGAATGAAAAACTGTTTTTT. This gives the protein CATSRAGTPNEKLFF.

V is TRBV7-2 and J is TRBJ2-1, with 7 bases identical to TRBD1. CDR3 length: 12 residues. J lost 15 bases, V lost 0 bases, and 5 bases had no gene match. Germline assignment: CDR1 SGHTA and CDR2 FQGNSA. This CDR3 is CASSLAIQGLFF. The CDR3 DNA reads as TGTGCCAGCAGCTTAGCGATACAGGGGTTGTTCTTC.